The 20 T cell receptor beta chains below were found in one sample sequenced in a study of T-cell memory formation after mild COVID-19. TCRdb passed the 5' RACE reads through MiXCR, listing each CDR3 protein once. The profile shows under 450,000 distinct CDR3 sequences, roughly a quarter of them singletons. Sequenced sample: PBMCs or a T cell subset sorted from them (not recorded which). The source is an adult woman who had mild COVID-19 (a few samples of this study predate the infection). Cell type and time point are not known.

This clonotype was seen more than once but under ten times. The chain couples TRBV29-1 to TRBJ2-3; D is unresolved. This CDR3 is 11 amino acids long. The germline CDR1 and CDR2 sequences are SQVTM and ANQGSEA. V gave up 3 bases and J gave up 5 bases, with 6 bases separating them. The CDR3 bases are TGCAGCGTTGATTGGAGAGATACGCAGTATTTT. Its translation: CSVDWRDTQYF.

The chain's CDR3 is CASSLEPQGGTEAFF. CDR3 in DNA: TGCGCCAGCAGCTTGGAGCCGCAGGGAGGGACTGAAGCTTTCTTT. The chain recombines TRBV5-1 with TRBJ1-1; D possibly corresponds to TRBD1 (5 bases). Trimming cost V 0 bases and J 5 bases, with 14 bases left between them. Germline CDR1 reads SGHRS; CDR2 reads YFSETQ. The CDR3 is 15 residues long.

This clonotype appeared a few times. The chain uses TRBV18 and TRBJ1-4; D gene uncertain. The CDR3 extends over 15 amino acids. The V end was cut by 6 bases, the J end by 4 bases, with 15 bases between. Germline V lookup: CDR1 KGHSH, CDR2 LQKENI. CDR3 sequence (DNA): TGTGCCAGCTCCCCCCAGACCGGAAATAATGAAAAACTGTTTTTT. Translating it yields CASSPQTGNNEKLFF.

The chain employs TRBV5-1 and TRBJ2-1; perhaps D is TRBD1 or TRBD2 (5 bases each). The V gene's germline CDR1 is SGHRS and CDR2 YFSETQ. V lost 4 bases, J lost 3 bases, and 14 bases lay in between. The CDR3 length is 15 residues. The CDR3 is CASSPGTWGYNEQFF. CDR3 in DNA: TGCGCCAGCAGCCCCGGGACCTGGGGCTACAATGAGCAGTTCTTC.

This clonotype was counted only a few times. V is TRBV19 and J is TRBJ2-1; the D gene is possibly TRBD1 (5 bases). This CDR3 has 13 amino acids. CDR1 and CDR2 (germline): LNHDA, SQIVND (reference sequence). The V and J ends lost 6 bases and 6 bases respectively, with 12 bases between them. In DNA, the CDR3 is TGTGCCAGTAGGGCTACTGGGGCCAATGAGCAGTTCTTC. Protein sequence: CASRATGANEQFF.

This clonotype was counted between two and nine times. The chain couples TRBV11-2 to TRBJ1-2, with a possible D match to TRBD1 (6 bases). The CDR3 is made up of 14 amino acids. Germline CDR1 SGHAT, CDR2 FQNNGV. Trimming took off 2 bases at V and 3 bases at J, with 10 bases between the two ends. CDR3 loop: CASSLPGQHYGYTF. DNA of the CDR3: TGTGCCAGCAGCTTACCCGGACAGCACTATGGCTACACCTTC.

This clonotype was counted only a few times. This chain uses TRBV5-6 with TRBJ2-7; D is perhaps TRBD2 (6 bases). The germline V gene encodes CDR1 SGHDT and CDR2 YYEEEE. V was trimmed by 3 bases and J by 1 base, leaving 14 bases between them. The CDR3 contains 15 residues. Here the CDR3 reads CASSSRDFSSYEQYF. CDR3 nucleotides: TGTGCCAGCAGCTCCCGGGACTTTTCTTCCTACGAGCAGTACTTC.

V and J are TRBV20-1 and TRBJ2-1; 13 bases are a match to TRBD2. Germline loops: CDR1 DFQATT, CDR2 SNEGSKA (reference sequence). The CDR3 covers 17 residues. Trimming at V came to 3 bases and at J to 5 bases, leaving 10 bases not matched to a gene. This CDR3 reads CSASGPVGLAGNNEQFF. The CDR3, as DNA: TGCAGTGCTAGTGGGCCGGTGGGACTAGCGGGAAACAATGAGCAGTTCTTC.

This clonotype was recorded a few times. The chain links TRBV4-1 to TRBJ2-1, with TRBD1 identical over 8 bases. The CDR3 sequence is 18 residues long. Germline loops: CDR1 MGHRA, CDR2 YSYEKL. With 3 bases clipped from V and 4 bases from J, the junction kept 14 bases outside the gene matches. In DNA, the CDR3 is TGCGCCAGCAGCCACTCGCTCCGAAGCCAGGGGGCTTACAATGAGCAGTTCTTC. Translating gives CASSHSLRSQGAYNEQFF.

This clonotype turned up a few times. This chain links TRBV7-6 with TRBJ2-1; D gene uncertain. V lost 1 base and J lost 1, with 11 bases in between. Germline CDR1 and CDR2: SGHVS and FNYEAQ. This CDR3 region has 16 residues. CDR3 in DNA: TGTGCCAGCAGCTTAGAGGTGTTTGGGTCCTACAATGAGCAGTTCTTC. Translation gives CASSLEVFGSYNEQFF.

In nucleotides, the CDR3 is TGTGCCAGCAAACAAGTGGAGGGGACTAGCGGAACCTACAATGAGCAGTTCTTC. Residues: CASKQVEGTSGTYNEQFF. The V gene is TRBV7-8, the J gene TRBJ2-1, with 11 bases fitting TRBD2. Losses at the gene ends were 7 bases for V and 2 bases for J; bases not matched to a gene: 13. CDR1 is SGHVS and CDR2 is FQNEAQ in the germline V gene. This CDR3 is built from 18 residues.

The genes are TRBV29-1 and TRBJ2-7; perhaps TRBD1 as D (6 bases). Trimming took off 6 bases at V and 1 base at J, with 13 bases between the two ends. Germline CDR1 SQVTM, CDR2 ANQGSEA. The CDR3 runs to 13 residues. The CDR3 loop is CSVRDTESYEQYF. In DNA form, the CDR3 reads TGCAGCGTCCGGGACACCGAATCCTACGAGCAGTACTTC.

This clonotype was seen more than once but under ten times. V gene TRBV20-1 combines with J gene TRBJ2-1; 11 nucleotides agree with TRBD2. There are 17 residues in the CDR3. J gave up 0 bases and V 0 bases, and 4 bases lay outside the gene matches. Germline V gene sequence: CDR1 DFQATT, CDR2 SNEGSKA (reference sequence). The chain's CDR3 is CSARERLAGSSYNEQFF. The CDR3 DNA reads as TGCAGTGCTAGAGAAAGACTAGCGGGGAGCTCCTACAATGAGCAGTTCTTC.

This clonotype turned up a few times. In DNA form, the CDR3 reads TGTGCCAGCAGCTTGAAACTAGCCAAGACAGATACGCAGTATTTT. Protein: CASSLKLAKTDTQYF. The gene calls are TRBV5-6 and TRBJ2-3; possible D gene TRBD2, 6 bases. This CDR3 has 15 amino acids. The germline CDR1 and CDR2 sequences are SGHDT and YYEEEE. With 1 base removed from V and 3 bases from J, the gap between germline ends came to 12 bases.

The CDR3 loop reads CASSPPRTSGATDTQYF. CDR3 nucleotides: TGTGCCAGCTCACCACCTCGGACTAGCGGGGCTACAGATACGCAGTATTTT. The rearrangement joins TRBV18 to TRBJ2-3, with 12 bases that match TRBD2. The junction had 4 bases not matched to a gene; V was cut back by 0 bases and J by 3 bases. Germline loops: CDR1 KGHSH, CDR2 LQKENI. There are 17 residues in the CDR3.

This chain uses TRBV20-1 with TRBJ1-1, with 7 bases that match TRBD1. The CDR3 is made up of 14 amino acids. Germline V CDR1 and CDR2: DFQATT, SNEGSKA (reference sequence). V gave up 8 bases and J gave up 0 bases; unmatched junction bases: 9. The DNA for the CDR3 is TGCAGTTGCTCAGGGGGGGGAGTGAACACTGAAGCTTTCTTT. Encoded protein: CSCSGGGVNTEAFF.

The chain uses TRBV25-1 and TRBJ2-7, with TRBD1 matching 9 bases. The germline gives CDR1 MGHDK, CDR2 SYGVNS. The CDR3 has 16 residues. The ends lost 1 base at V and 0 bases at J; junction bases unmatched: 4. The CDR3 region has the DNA TGTGCCAGCAGTGAATCCGGGACAGGGAGCTCCTACGAGCAGTACTTC. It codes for CASSESGTGSSYEQYF.

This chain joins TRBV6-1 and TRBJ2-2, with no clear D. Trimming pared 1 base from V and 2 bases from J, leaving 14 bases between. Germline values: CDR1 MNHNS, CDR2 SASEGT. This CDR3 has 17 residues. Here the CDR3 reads CASSEEIAPQNTGELFF. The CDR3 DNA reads TGTGCCAGCAGTGAAGAAATTGCCCCACAAAACACCGGGGAGCTGTTTTTT.

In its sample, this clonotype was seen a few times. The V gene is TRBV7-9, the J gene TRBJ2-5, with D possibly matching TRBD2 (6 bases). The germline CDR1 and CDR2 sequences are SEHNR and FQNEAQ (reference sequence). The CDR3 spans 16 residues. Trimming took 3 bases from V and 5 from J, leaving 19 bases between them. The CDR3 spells CASSFLSAGGTETQYF. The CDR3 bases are TGTGCCAGCAGCTTTTTATCGGCCGGAGGGACGGAGACCCAGTACTTC.

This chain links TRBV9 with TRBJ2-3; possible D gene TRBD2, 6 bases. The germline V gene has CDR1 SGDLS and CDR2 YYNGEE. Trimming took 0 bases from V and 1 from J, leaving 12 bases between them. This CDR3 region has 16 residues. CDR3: CASSVEASEGTDTQYF. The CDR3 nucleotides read TGTGCCAGCAGCGTAGAGGCTAGCGAGGGCACAGATACGCAGTATTTT.